This is a list of T cell receptor beta chains from one sample in a study of PD-1 and CTLA-4 blockade in melanoma. Assay used: immunoSEQ multiplex PCR; TCRdb lists only in-frame clones, some missing. The table has about 21,000 clones, more than 70% seen once. Sequencing was performed on CD8+ T cells from peripheral blood, taken before anti-PD-1 treatment. The receptors were gathered from a human donor with melanoma. The CDR3 runs from the conserved cysteine through the conserved F or W. A D gene is named only where the DNA matches it firmly. Rows may omit the clone size; those that give it use once, few, many or a size class.

clone_size: -; j_call: TRBJ2-1; v_call: TRBV7-6; d_call: TRBD2; cdr3_nt: TGTGCCAGCAGCCCTCGTTTAGCGGGGGATTCCTACAATGAGCAGTTCTTC; cdr3_aa: CASSPRLAGDSYNEQFF
clone_size: -; j_call: TRBJ2-7; v_call: TRBV27; d_call: TRBD1; cdr3_nt: TGTGCCAGCAGTACGACAGGGGGAGGGGGTTACGAGCAGTACTTC; cdr3_aa: CASSTTGGGGYEQYF
clone_size: -; j_call: TRBJ2-7; v_call: TRBV6-1; d_call: TRBD1; cdr3_nt: TGTGCCAGCAGTGAAGGGACAGGATGGGGCTCCTACGAGCAGTACTTC; cdr3_aa: CASSEGTGWGSYEQYF
clone_size: once; j_call: TRBJ2-3; v_call: TRBV9; d_call: TRBD2; cdr3_nt: TGTGCCAGCAGCACTAGCGGGGCAACTCCCACAGATACGCAGTATTTT; cdr3_aa: CASSTSGATPTDTQYF
clone_size: -; j_call: TRBJ2-2; v_call: TRBV5-5; d_call: -; cdr3_nt: TGTGCCAGCAGCTCGGGAGGGGAGCTGTTTTTT; cdr3_aa: CASSSGGELFF
clone_size: -; j_call: TRBJ2-3; v_call: TRBV30; d_call: TRBD2; cdr3_nt: TGTGCCTGGAGTGAGGCGGGGGGGCAAGATACGCAGTATTTT; cdr3_aa: CAWSEAGGQDTQYF
clone_size: -; j_call: TRBJ1-2; v_call: TRBV7-8; d_call: TRBD1; cdr3_nt: TGTGCCAGCAGCTCCGGGACAGGGAGAGGTGGCTACACCTTC; cdr3_aa: CASSSGTGRGGYTF
clone_size: -; j_call: TRBJ2-7; v_call: TRBV4-1; d_call: -; cdr3_nt: TGCGCCAGCAGCCAAGAGTTCGACAGCTCCTACGAGCAGTACTTC; cdr3_aa: CASSQEFDSSYEQYF
clone_size: -; j_call: TRBJ1-1; v_call: TRBV21-1; d_call: -; cdr3_nt: TGTGCCAGCAGCCCCACTAGGGGACAGGGGAACACTGAAGCTTTCTTT; cdr3_aa: CASSPTRGQGNTEAFF
clone_size: -; j_call: TRBJ1-1; v_call: TRBV5-1; d_call: -; cdr3_nt: TGCGCCAGCAGCTTGGCAAAACATTCCTCTAACACTGAAGCTTTCTTT; cdr3_aa: CASSLAKHSSNTEAFF
clone_size: -; j_call: TRBJ2-4; v_call: TRBV24-1; d_call: -; cdr3_nt: TGTGCCCCCGGTTCGGGGATAGCCAAAAACATTCAGTACTTC; cdr3_aa: CAPGSGIAKNIQYF
clone_size: -; j_call: TRBJ1-5; v_call: TRBV7-9; d_call: -; cdr3_nt: TGTGCCAGCAGTTCAACCCTCTATAGCAATCAGCCCCAGCATTTT; cdr3_aa: CASSSTLYSNQPQHF
clone_size: -; j_call: TRBJ2-7; v_call: TRBV12-3/TRBV12-4; d_call: -; cdr3_nt: TGTGCCAGCAGCTTCCGACAGGACGAGCAGTACTTC; cdr3_aa: CASSFRQDEQYF
clone_size: -; j_call: TRBJ2-2; v_call: TRBV12-2; d_call: -; cdr3_nt: TGTGCAAGTCGCTTAGCCGAGCGGGGCGGAGTGCCCTGCTCTGGGGAGCTGTTTTTT; cdr3_aa: CASRLAERGGVPCSGELFF
clone_size: -; j_call: TRBJ1-3; v_call: TRBV5-4; d_call: -; cdr3_nt: TGTGCCAGCAGCTTAGACGGACTCATATATTTT; cdr3_aa: CASSLDGLIYF
clone_size: -; j_call: TRBJ2-2; v_call: TRBV5-4; d_call: TRBD2; cdr3_nt: TGTGCCAGCAGACCTACTAGCGGGGGGGTAGGCGGGGAGCTGTTTTTT; cdr3_aa: CASRPTSGGVGGELFF
clone_size: -; j_call: TRBJ1-2; v_call: TRBV6-6; d_call: -; cdr3_nt: TGTGCCAGCCGCCAAGGTCCTACTTTTGGCTACACCTTC; cdr3_aa: CASRQGPTFGYTF
clone_size: -; j_call: TRBJ2-7; v_call: TRBV6-6; d_call: -; cdr3_nt: TGTGCCAGCAGTTACCTGGAACAGGAGTACGAGCAGTACTTC; cdr3_aa: CASSYLEQEYEQYF
clone_size: -; j_call: TRBJ2-7; v_call: TRBV5-5; d_call: TRBD1; cdr3_nt: TGTGCCAGCAGCTTGGAGGACAGGGGGACCTACGAGCAGTACTTC; cdr3_aa: CASSLEDRGTYEQYF
clone_size: -; j_call: TRBJ2-7; v_call: TRBV3-1/TRBV3-2; d_call: -; cdr3_nt: TGTGCCAGCAGCCGCGGACAGCTGACGGCCTACGAGCAGTACTTC; cdr3_aa: CASSRGQLTAYEQYF
clone_size: -; j_call: TRBJ1-1; v_call: TRBV5-6; d_call: -; cdr3_nt: TGTGCCAGCAGCTTCGGAGGAACTGAAGCTTTCTTT; cdr3_aa: CASSFGGTEAFF
clone_size: once; j_call: TRBJ2-1; v_call: TRBV19; d_call: -; cdr3_nt: TGTGCCAGTAGTATATTTCTATCGGCCAATGAGCAGTTCTTC; cdr3_aa: CASSIFLSANEQFF
clone_size: -; j_call: TRBJ1-5; v_call: TRBV6-5; d_call: -; cdr3_nt: TGTGCCAGCAGTTCTAATAGCAATCAGCCCCAGCATTTT; cdr3_aa: CASSSNSNQPQHF
clone_size: -; j_call: TRBJ2-3; v_call: TRBV9; d_call: TRBD2; cdr3_nt: TGTGCCAGCAGCGTAGGGTCTGGGACTAGCGGGGGGAACACAGATACGCAGTATTTT; cdr3_aa: CASSVGSGTSGGNTDTQYF
clone_size: -; j_call: TRBJ2-7; v_call: TRBV24-1; d_call: -; cdr3_nt: TGTGCCACCAGTGACAGCCATAAACTGTACGAGCAGTACTTC; cdr3_aa: CATSDSHKLYEQYF
clone_size: -; j_call: TRBJ2-6; v_call: TRBV28; d_call: -; cdr3_nt: TGTGCCAGCAGAGGGGTAGGAACCCTCGGTGGGGCCAACGTCCTGACTTTC; cdr3_aa: CASRGVGTLGGANVLTF
clone_size: -; j_call: TRBJ1-4; v_call: TRBV6-5; d_call: -; cdr3_nt: TGTGCCGGAGGGGGGCAGGGTGAAAAACTGTTTTTT; cdr3_aa: CAGGGQGEKLFF
clone_size: -; j_call: TRBJ1-6; v_call: TRBV5-6; d_call: TRBD1; cdr3_nt: TGTGCCAGCAGCTTGGGGACAGGCTCACCCCTCCACTTT; cdr3_aa: CASSLGTGSPLHF
clone_size: -; j_call: TRBJ2-7; v_call: TRBV5-1; d_call: -; cdr3_nt: TGCGCCAGCAGCTTGGAGGCAGGAGCGTACTACGAGCAGTACTTC; cdr3_aa: CASSLEAGAYYEQYF
clone_size: -; j_call: TRBJ2-1; v_call: TRBV7-3; d_call: -; cdr3_nt: TGTGCCAGCAGCTTAACAGGGGGGAACAATGAGCAGTTCTTC; cdr3_aa: CASSLTGGNNEQFF
clone_size: -; j_call: TRBJ1-1; v_call: TRBV28; d_call: -; cdr3_nt: TGTGCCAGCAGTTCTTCTACCTGGACATACAACACTGAAGCTTTCTTT; cdr3_aa: CASSSSTWTYNTEAFF
clone_size: once; j_call: TRBJ2-4; v_call: TRBV4-2; d_call: -; cdr3_nt: TGTGCCAGCAGCCAAGATCTTGAGACGGGGGAGAAAAACATTCAGTACTTC; cdr3_aa: CASSQDLETGEKNIQYF
clone_size: -; j_call: TRBJ2-2; v_call: TRBV3-1/TRBV3-2; d_call: -; cdr3_nt: TGTGCCAGCAGCCAGGTAGCCACCGGGGAGCTGTTTTTT; cdr3_aa: CASSQVATGELFF
clone_size: -; j_call: TRBJ2-3; v_call: TRBV19; d_call: TRBD2; cdr3_nt: TGTGCCACCCAACTAGCGGGGGGGCCTCCAGATACGCAGTATTTT; cdr3_aa: CATQLAGGPPDTQYF
clone_size: -; j_call: TRBJ1-5; v_call: TRBV4-3; d_call: -; cdr3_nt: TGCGCCAGCAGCCAAGTGGCGGGATTACAGCCCCAGCATTTT; cdr3_aa: CASSQVAGLQPQHF
clone_size: -; j_call: TRBJ1-1; v_call: TRBV19; d_call: -; cdr3_nt: TGTGCCAGTAGTATGGGGGGCACTGAAGCTTTCTTT; cdr3_aa: CASSMGGTEAFF
clone_size: -; j_call: TRBJ1-2; v_call: TRBV27; d_call: -; cdr3_nt: TGTGCCAGCAGTGTCAGGGTGGACTATGGCTACACCTTC; cdr3_aa: CASSVRVDYGYTF
clone_size: -; j_call: TRBJ1-1; v_call: TRBV2; d_call: -; cdr3_nt: TGTGCCAGCAGTGAGGCAGAAGCTTTCTTT; cdr3_aa: CASSEAEAFF
clone_size: -; j_call: TRBJ1-1; v_call: TRBV28; d_call: TRBD1; cdr3_nt: TGTGCCAGCAGTCAAGCCGAGACAGGGACTAACACTGAAGCTTTCTTT; cdr3_aa: CASSQAETGTNTEAFF
clone_size: once; j_call: TRBJ1-1; v_call: TRBV5-1; d_call: -; cdr3_nt: TGCGCCAGCAGCCTGACCCGGTACACTGAAGCTTTCTTT; cdr3_aa: CASSLTRYTEAFF
clone_size: -; j_call: TRBJ1-4; v_call: TRBV4-1; d_call: -; cdr3_nt: TGCGCCAGCAGCCAATCAGGCGACCCTAATGAAAAACTGTTTTTT; cdr3_aa: CASSQSGDPNEKLFF
clone_size: few; j_call: TRBJ1-2; v_call: TRBV6-2/TRBV6-3; d_call: -; cdr3_nt: TGTGCCAGCAGTTACTCGAATATGGATTCCTATGGCTACACCTTC; cdr3_aa: CASSYSNMDSYGYTF
clone_size: -; j_call: TRBJ1-1; v_call: TRBV5-1; d_call: -; cdr3_nt: TGCGCCAGCAGCTTGGGTCAGGAAGGGAGAGAAGCTTTCTTT; cdr3_aa: CASSLGQEGREAFF